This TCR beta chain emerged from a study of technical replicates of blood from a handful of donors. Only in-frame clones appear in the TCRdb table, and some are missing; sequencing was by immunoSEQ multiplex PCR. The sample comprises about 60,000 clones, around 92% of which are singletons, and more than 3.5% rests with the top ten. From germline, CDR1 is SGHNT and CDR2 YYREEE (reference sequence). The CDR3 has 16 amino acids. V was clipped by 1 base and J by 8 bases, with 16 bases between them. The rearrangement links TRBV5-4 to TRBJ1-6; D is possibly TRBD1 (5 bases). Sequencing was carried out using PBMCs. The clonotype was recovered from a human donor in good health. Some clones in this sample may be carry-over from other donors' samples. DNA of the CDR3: TGTGCCAGCAGCTTGATTGGAGGGAGGGGCGATTCACCCCTCCACTTT. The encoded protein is CASSLIGGRGDSPLHF.